This TCR beta chain is from a study of response to subunit inactivated influenza vaccine. Overall study findings and caveats: Authors suggested each seasonal flu vaccination may recruit only limited numbers of new T cells.

This clonotype has only a few counts. Its specificity is unknown. In TCRdb, the RT-PCR reads were re-called with MiXCR into one record per CDR3 protein. The sample carries 500,000 or so distinct CDR3 sequences, 9.5% to 12% recorded once. Sequences were derived from PBMCs from blood, sampled about 6 weeks after vaccination. The source of this sequence is a man aged 50 or older who received an inactivated influenza vaccine.

CDR3 residues: CASSLFGDMSQPQHF. The CDR3 DNA reads as TGTGCCAGCAGTTTATTTGGGGACATGAGTCAGCCCCAGCATTTT. The gene calls are TRBV12-3 or TRBV12-4 and TRBJ1-5; a possible D gene is TRBD1 (6 bases). V was cut by 2 bases and J by 6 bases, with 14 bases left in between. The CDR3 totals 15 residues.